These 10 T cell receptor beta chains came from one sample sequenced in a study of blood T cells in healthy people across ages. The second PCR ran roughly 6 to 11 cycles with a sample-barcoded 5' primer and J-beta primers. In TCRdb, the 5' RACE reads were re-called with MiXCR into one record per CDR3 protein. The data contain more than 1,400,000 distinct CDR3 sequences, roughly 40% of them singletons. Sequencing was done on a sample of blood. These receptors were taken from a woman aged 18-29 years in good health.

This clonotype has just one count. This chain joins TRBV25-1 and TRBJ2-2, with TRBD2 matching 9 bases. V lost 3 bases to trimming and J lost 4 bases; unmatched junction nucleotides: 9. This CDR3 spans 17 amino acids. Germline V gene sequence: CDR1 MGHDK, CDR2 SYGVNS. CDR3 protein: CASSDGLAGERTGELFF. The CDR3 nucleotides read TGTGCCAGCAGTGACGGTTTAGCGGGAGAGCGCACCGGGGAGCTGTTTTTT. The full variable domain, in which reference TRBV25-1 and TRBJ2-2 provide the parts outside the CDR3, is EADIYQTPRYLVIGTGKKITLECSQTMGHDKMYWYQQDPGMELHLIHYSYGVNSTEKGDLSSESTVSRIRTEHFPLTLESARPSHTSQYLCASSDGLAGERTGELFFGEGSRLTVL.

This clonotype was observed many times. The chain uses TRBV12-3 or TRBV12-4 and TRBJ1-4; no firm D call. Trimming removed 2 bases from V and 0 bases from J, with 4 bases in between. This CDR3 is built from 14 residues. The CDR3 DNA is TGTGCCAGCAGTTTATTAGCAACTAATGAAAAACTGTTTTTT. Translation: CASSLLATNEKLFF.

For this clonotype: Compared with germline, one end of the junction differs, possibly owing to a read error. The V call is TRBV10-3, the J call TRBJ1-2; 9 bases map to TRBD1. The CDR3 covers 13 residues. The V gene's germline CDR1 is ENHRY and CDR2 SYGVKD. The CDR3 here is CVISQQGAEGYTF. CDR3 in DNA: TGTGTCATCAGCCAACAGGGGGCGGAAGGCTACACCTTC.

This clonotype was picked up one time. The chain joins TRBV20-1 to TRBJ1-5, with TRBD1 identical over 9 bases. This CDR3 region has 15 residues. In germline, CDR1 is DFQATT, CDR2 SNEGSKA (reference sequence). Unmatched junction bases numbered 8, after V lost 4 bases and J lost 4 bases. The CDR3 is CSATPGQGRNQPQHF. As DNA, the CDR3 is TGCAGTGCTACCCCGGGACAGGGACGGAATCAGCCCCAGCATTTT.

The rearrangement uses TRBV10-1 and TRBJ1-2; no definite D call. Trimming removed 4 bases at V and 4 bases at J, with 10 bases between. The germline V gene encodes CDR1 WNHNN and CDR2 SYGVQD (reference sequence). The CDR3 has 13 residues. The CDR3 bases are TGCGCCAGCAGTGCGGAATTACCCTATGGCTACACCTTC. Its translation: CASSAELPYGYTF.

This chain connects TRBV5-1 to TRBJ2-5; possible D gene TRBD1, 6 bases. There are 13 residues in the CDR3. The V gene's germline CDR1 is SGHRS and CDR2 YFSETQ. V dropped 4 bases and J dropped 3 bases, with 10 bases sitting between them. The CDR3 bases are TGCGCCAGCAGCATATCAGGGGAAGAGACCCAGTACTTC. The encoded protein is CASSISGEETQYF.

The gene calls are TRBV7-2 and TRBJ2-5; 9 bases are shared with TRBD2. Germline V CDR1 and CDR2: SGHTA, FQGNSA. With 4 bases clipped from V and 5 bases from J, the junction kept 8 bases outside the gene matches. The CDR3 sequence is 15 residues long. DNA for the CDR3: TGTGCCAGCAGCTCCCGACTAGCGGATGCCGAGACCCAGTACTTC. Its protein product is CASSSRLADAETQYF.

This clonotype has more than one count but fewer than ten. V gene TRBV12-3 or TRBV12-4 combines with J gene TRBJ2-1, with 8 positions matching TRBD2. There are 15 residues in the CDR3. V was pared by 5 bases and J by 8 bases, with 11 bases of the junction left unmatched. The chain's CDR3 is CASSPGRAGVYEQFF. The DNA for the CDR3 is TGTGCCAGCAGTCCAGGACGAGCGGGGGTGTATGAGCAGTTCTTC.

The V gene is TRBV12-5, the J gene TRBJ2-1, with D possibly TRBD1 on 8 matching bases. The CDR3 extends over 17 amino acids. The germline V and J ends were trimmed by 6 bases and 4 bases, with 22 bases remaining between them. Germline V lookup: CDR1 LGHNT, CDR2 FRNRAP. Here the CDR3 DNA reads TGTGCTAGTGGCCCCAGGGGGGGGACAGGCCTATACAATGAGCAGTTCTTC. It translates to CASGPRGGTGLYNEQFF. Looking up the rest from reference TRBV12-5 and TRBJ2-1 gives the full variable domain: DARVTQTPRHKVTEMGQEVTMRCQPILGHNTVFWYRQTMMQGLELLAYFRNRAPLDDSGMPKDRFSAEMPDATLATLKIQPSEPRDSAVYFCASGPRGGTGLYNEQFFGPGTRLTVL.

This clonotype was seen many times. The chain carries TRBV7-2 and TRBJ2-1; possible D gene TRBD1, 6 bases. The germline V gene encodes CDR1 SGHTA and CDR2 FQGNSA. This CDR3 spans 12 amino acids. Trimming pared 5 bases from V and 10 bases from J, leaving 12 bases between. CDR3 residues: CASSRNRAEQFF. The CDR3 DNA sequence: TGTGCCAGCAGCCGCAACAGGGCGGAGCAGTTCTTC.